Each of the 18 T cell receptor beta chains below was sequenced from the same sample in a study of T cell repertoires in cytomegalovirus infection. TCRdb called the reads again in MiXCR, with one record for every CDR3 protein. The sample lists roughly 730,000 distinct CDR3 sequences; 33% were seen once. These receptors have no identified antigens. This specimen consisted of cultured PBMCs, obtained from culture after CMV antigen stimulation. The receptor set was obtained from a human donor in good health (CMV status not recorded). Some clones in this sample may be carry-over from other donors' samples.

This rearrangement joins TRBV7-2 to TRBJ1-5; D ambiguous. The CDR3 has 12 amino acids. Trimming stripped 2 bases from V and 11 bases from J, with 10 bases between. Germline CDR1 reads SGHTA; CDR2 reads FQGNSA. CDR3 coding DNA: TGTGCCAGCAGCTTATTTGGGAAGGCCCAGCATTTT. Translation gives CASSLFGKAQHF.

There are many counts of this clonotype. This chain connects TRBV7-2 to TRBJ2-7; D unresolved. CDR3 length: 12 residues. Trimming shortened V by 2 bases and J by 3 bases, and 5 bases separated the two germline ends. CDR1 SGHTA and CDR2 FQGNSA come from the germline V gene. The CDR3 loop is CASSLLGYEQYF. The CDR3, as DNA: TGTGCCAGCAGCTTATTGGGCTACGAGCAGTACTTC.

This clonotype appeared many times. The chain employs TRBV7-2 and TRBJ2-2; the match to TRBD2 covers 8 bases. This CDR3 has 13 amino acids. J was trimmed by 16 bases and V by 1 base; bases with no gene match: 8. Germline V CDR1 and CDR2: SGHTA, FQGNSA. The CDR3 DNA reads as TGTGCCAGCAGCTTAGACCTAGCGGGTCGTCGGTTTTTT. Encoded protein: CASSLDLAGRRFF.

This clonotype was seen a handful of times. The chain employs TRBV18 and TRBJ2-7; no clear D. The CDR3 has 16 residues. V shed 2 bases and J shed 0 bases, with 14 bases lying between them. Germline V lookup: CDR1 KGHSH, CDR2 LQKENI. CDR3 DNA: TGTGCCAGCTCACCATTGGAACGGCCAAGCTCCTACGAGCAGTACTTC. It yields the protein CASSPLERPSSYEQYF.

The chain carries TRBV4-1 and TRBJ1-3; maybe TRBD1 (5 bases). The germline CDR1 and CDR2 sequences are MGHRA and YSYEKL. The CDR3 spans 13 residues. The germline V and J ends were trimmed by 0 bases and 6 bases, with 6 bases remaining between them. The CDR3 region is CASSQDRVNTIYF. The CDR3 DNA reads TGCGCCAGCAGCCAAGACAGGGTAAACACCATATATTTT.

The chain couples TRBV6-2 or TRBV6-3 to TRBJ2-5; 8 bases map to TRBD2. The germline V gene has CDR1 MNHEY and CDR2 SVGEGT. V lost 0 bases to trimming and J lost 4 bases; unmatched junction nucleotides: 10. This CDR3 comprises 17 residues. The CDR3 nucleotides read TGTGCCAGCAGTTACTCGCGACTAGCGCCCTGGGGAGAGACCCAGTACTTC. Translated: CASSYSRLAPWGETQYF.

This clonotype was seen only a few times. This sequence joins TRBV7-8 and TRBJ2-5, with D hard to call. Deletions cut 5 bases from V and 5 bases from J, with 9 bases between. Germline V gene lookup returns CDR1 SGHVS and CDR2 FQNEAQ. The CDR3 is made up of 12 amino acids. CDR3 in amino acids: CASSNPGETQYF. The CDR3 bases are TGTGCCAGCAGCAATCCTGGGGAGACCCAGTACTTC.

The chain has TRBV29-1 and TRBJ1-1, with D unclear. V was cut by 4 bases and J by 6 bases, with 21 bases left in between. The CDR3 sequence is 15 residues long. Germline V gene sequence: CDR1 SQVTM, CDR2 ANQGSEA. The CDR3 loop is CSVGPRTMKLAEAFF. In DNA form, the CDR3 reads TGCAGCGTTGGCCCAAGGACCATGAAGTTGGCTGAAGCTTTCTTT.

This clonotype was counted between two and nine times. This sequence joins TRBV7-8 and TRBJ2-3; perhaps TRBD1 as D (5 bases). Germline-derived CDR1 and CDR2 are SGHVS and FQNEAQ. V lost 1 base and J 4 bases, leaving 21 bases between the germline ends. This CDR3 spans 18 amino acids. CDR3 in amino acids: CASSLVMVWQGIPDTQYF. The CDR3 bases are TGTGCCAGCAGCTTAGTGATGGTCTGGCAGGGTATACCAGATACGCAGTATTTT.

This chain joins TRBV15 and TRBJ1-1, with D possibly TRBD1 on 5 matching bases. The V gene's germline CDR1 is LNHNV and CDR2 YYDKDF (reference sequence). The CDR3 sequence is 14 residues long. The ends were cut back, 4 bases at V and 0 bases at J, with 9 bases in the middle. Here the CDR3 reads CATSIGTLNTEAFF. CDR3 nucleotides: TGTGCCACCAGCATAGGGACCTTGAACACTGAAGCTTTCTTT.

The chain joins TRBV5-6 to TRBJ2-7; the match to TRBD1 covers 8 bases. CDR3 length: 16 amino acids. The germline gives CDR1 SGHDT, CDR2 YYEEEE. Trimming cost V 4 bases and J 4 bases; bases outside gene matches: 13. The CDR3 region has the DNA TGTGCCAGCAGCCCCGGCGGACAGGGAATTCGGTACGAGCAGTACTTC. Residues: CASSPGGQGIRYEQYF.

This clonotype was detected a few times. The rearrangement links TRBV20-1 to TRBJ2-7; TRBD1 might be the D (5 bases). This CDR3 spans 15 amino acids. Germline V gives CDR1 DFQATT, CDR2 SNEGSKA (reference sequence). V dropped 3 bases and J dropped 1 base, with 16 bases sitting between them. The CDR3 sequence is CSASFHRSNSYEQYF. Here the CDR3 DNA reads TGCAGTGCTAGTTTCCACAGGTCAAATTCCTACGAGCAGTACTTC.

There are a few counts of this clonotype. This sequence joins TRBV7-2 and TRBJ2-7; D is unresolved. The CDR3 length is 11 residues. The ends were cut back, 3 bases at V and 6 bases at J, with 6 bases in the middle. The germline V gene encodes CDR1 SGHTA and CDR2 FQGNSA. CDR3 region: CASSFVAEQYF. In DNA form, the CDR3 reads TGTGCCAGCAGCTTTGTTGCCGAGCAGTACTTC.

In this sample, this clonotype turned up a few times. The genes are TRBV7-3 and TRBJ1-2; TRBD1 is a possible D gene (6 bases). V lost 5 bases, J lost 13 bases, and 26 bases lay in between. The CDR3 has 15 amino acids. Germline V CDR1 and CDR2: SGHTA, FQGTGA. CDR3 coding DNA: TGTGCCAGCAGCCCAAGGGGGATACTGCTATTAGGTTTCACCTTC. Its translation is CASSPRGILLLGFTF. Based on the CDR3 plus reference TRBV7-3 and TRBJ1-2, the full variable domain is GAGVSQTPSNKVTEKGKYVELRCDPISGHTALYWYRQSLGQGPEFLIYFQGTGAADDSGLPNDRFFAVRPEGSVSTLKIQRTERGDSAVYLCASSPRGILLLGFTFGSGTRLTVV.

The rearrangement uses TRBV6-6 and TRBJ2-5; D may be TRBD1 or TRBD2 (6 bases each). The ends were cut back, 0 bases at V and 4 bases at J, with 12 bases in the middle. The CDR3 contains 15 residues. The germline gives CDR1 MNHNY, CDR2 SVGAGI (reference sequence). CDR3 loop: CASSYSGGRVETQYF. CDR3 DNA: TGTGCCAGCAGTTACTCGGGGGGCCGAGTAGAGACCCAGTACTTC.

This clonotype was observed a few times. This chain links TRBV7-9 with TRBJ2-1; TRBD2 matches 8 bases. The CDR3 contains 15 residues. Germline CDR1 and CDR2: SEHNR and FQNEAQ (reference sequence). Trimming cost V 7 bases and J 4 bases; bases outside gene matches: 9. This CDR3 reads CASKDGRGKYNEQFF. The CDR3 DNA reads as TGTGCCAGCAAAGACGGGAGGGGGAAATACAATGAGCAGTTCTTC.

The J gene is TRBJ2-7, the V gene TRBV6-1; the D gene is possibly TRBD1 (6 bases). V was clipped by 2 bases and J by 2 bases, with 25 bases between them. CDR1 is MNHNS, CDR2 SASEGT, per germline. The CDR3 consists of 19 residues. CDR3 coding DNA: TGTGCCAGCAGTGAACGTAGTTTTTCAGGGACACTCCAGGCCTACGAGCAGTACTTC. Protein: CASSERSFSGTLQAYEQYF.

This clonotype was counted a few times. The genes are TRBV27 and TRBJ1-4, with no clear D. Germline assignment: CDR1 MNHEY and CDR2 SMNVEV (reference sequence). Between the trimmed V and J ends, which lost 6 bases and 1 base, there was a span of 9 bases. The CDR3 is 14 residues long. CDR3 DNA: TGTGCCAGCAGAGCCTGGGGAACTAATGAAAAACTGTTTTTT. This sequence encodes CASRAWGTNEKLFF.